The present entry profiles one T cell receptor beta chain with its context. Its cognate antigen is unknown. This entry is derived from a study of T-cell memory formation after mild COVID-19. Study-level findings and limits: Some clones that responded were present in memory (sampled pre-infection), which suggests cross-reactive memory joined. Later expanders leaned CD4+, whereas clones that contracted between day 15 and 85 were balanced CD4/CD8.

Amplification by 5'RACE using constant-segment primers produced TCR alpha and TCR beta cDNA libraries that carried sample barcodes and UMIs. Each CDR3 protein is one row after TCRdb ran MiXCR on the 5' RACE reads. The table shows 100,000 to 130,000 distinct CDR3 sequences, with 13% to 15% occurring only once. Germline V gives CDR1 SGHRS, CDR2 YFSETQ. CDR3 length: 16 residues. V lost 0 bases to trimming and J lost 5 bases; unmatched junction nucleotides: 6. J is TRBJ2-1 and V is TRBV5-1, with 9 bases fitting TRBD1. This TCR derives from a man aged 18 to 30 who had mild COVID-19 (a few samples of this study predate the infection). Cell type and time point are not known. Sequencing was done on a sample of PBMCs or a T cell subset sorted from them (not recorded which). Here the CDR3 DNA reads TGCGCCAGCAGCTTGGCCCCGGGACAGGGTAACAATGAGCAGTTCTTC. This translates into CASSLAPGQGNNEQFF.